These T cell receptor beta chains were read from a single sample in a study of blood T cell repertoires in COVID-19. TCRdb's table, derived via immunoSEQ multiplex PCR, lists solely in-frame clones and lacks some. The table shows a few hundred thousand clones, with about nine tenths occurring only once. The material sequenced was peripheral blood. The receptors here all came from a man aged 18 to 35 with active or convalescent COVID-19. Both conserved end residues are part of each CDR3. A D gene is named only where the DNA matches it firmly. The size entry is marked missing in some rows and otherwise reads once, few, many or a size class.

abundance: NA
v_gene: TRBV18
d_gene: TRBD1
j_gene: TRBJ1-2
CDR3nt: TGTGCCAGCTCACCCGGGACAGGGGCTAACTATGGCTACACCTTC
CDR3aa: CASSPGTGANYGYTF

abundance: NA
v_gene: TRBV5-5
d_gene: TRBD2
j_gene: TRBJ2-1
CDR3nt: TGTGCCAGCAGCTTGAGACTAGCGGGGAATGAGCAGTTCTTC
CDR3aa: CASSLRLAGNEQFF

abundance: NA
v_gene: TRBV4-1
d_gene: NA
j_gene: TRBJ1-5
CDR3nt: TGCGCCAGCTCTCGGGAGGGAGGCTTTAGCAATCAGCCCCAGCATTTT
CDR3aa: CASSREGGFSNQPQHF

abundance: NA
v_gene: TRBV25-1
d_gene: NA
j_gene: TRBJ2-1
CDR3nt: TGTGCCAGCAGATCCTCGGGACACATCTACAATGAGCAGTTCTTC
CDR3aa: CASRSSGHIYNEQFF

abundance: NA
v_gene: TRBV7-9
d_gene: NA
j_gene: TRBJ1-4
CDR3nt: TGTGCCAGCAGCTTAGCCGGCCAGGGGGAAAAACTGTTTTTT
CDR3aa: CASSLAGQGEKLFF

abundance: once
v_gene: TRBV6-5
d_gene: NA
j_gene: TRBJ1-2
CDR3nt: TGTGCCAGCAGTTACGGGCAGGGGACCGGGGGCTACACCTTC
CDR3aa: CASSYGQGTGGYTF

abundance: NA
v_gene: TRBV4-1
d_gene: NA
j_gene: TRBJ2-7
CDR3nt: TGCGCCAGCAGCCAAGGATTTTCTGAGCACTACGAGCAGTACTTC
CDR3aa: CASSQGFSEHYEQYF

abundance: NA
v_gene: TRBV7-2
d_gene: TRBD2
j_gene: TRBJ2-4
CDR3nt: TGTGCCAGCAGGTCGGGACTAGCGGGGGGAAAAAACATTCAGTACTTC
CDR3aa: CASRSGLAGGKNIQYF

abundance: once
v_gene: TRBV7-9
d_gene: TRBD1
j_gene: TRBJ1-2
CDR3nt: TGTGCCAGCAGCCGACTTAAGGGTGACAGGGACGGGTTTTATGGCTACACCTTC
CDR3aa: CASSRLKGDRDGFYGYTF

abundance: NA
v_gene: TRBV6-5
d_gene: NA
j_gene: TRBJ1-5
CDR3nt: TGTGCCAGCGCGGGCACCTTCAATCAGCCCCAGCATTTT
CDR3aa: CASAGTFNQPQHF

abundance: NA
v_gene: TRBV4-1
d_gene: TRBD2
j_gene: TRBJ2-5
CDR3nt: TGCGCCAGCAGCGAGGGCACCGTGCACGCTAGCGGGGGTTATGAGACCCAGTACTTC
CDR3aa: CASSEGTVHASGGYETQYF

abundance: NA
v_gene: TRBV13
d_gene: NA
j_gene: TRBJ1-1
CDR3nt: TGTGCCAGCAGCCCCAATTTGAACACTGAAGCTTTCTTT
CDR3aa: CASSPNLNTEAFF

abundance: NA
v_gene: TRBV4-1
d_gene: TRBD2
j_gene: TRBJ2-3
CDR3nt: TGCGCCAGCAGCCAAGTCCCGACTAGCGGGAGAGCAGATACGCAGTATTTT
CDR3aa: CASSQVPTSGRADTQYF

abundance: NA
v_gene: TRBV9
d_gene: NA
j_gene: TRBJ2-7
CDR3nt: TGTGCCAGCAGCGCCCCCGACAGGTCGGATCCTAACGAGCAGTACTTC
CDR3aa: CASSAPDRSDPNEQYF

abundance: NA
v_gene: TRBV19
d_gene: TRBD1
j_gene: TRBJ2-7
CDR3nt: TGTGCCAGTAGTATGACAGGGAACTCCTACGAGCAGTACTTC
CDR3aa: CASSMTGNSYEQYF

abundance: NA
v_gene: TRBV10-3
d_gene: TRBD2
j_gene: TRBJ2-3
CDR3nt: TGTGCCATCAGTGACTCGACTAGCGGGGATACGCAGTATTTT
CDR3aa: CAISDSTSGDTQYF

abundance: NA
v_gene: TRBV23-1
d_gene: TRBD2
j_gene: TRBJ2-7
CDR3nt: TGCGCCAGCAGTCAATCGCCTAGCGGGGCTTCCTACGAGCAGTACTTC
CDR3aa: CASSQSPSGASYEQYF

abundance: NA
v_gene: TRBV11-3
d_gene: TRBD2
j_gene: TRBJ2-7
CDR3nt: TGTGCCAGCAGTATAGGACTAGCCTACGAGCAGTACTTC
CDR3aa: CASSIGLAYEQYF

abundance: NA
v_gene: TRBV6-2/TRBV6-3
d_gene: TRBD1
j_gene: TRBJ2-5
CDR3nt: TGTGCCAGCAGTTATACAGGGGATGAGACCCAGTACTTC
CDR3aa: CASSYTGDETQYF

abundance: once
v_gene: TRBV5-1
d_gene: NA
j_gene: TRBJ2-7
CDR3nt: TGCGCCAGCAGCGCACCGTACAGGGACTACGAGCAGTACTTC
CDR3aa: CASSAPYRDYEQYF

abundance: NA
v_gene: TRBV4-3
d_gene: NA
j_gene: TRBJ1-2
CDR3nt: TGCGCCAGCAGCCGCACCTCGGAGACCTATGGCTACACCTTC
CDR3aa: CASSRTSETYGYTF

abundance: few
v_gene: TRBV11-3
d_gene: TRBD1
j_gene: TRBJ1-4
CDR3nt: TGTGCCAGCACCCGCGCTGGGACAGGGTGTGAAAAACTGTTTTTT
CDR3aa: CASTRAGTGCEKLFF

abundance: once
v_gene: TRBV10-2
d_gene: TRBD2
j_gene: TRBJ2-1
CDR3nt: TGCGCCAGCGCACCCCTAGCGGGGGTATACAATGAGCAGTTCTTC
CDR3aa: CASAPLAGVYNEQFF

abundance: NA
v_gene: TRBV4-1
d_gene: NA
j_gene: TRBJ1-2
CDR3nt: TGCGCCAGCAGCCAAGCCCCGCGGGACTACACCTTC
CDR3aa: CASSQAPRDYTF

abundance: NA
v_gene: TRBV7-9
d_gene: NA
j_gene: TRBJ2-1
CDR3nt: TGTGCCAGCAGCTTAGCAGGGGACTATGAGCAGTTCTTC
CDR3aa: CASSLAGDYEQFF

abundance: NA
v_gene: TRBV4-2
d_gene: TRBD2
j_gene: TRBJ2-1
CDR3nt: TGTGCCAGCAGCCGCCCGATTGGGAGCGGGAGGGGGTATGAGCAGTTCTTC
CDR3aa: CASSRPIGSGRGYEQFF

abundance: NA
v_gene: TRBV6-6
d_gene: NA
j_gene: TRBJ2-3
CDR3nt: TGTGCCAGCAGTTACTCCTACCGTGGCACAGATACGCAGTATTTT
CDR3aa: CASSYSYRGTDTQYF

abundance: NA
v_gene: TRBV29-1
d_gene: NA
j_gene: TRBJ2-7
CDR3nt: TGCAGCGTTGAATGGCAATACGAGCAGTACTTC
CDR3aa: CSVEWQYEQYF

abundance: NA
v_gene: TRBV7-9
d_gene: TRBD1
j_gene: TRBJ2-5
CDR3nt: TGTGCCAGCAGCTCATGGGGAGACAGGGGAATTTTAGGAGAGACCCAGTACTTC
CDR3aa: CASSSWGDRGILGETQYF

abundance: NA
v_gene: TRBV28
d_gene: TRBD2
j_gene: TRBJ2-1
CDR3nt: TGTGCCAGCAGTTTAATATGGGAGGGCCGGGGAAGTGAGCAGTTCTTC
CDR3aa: CASSLIWEGRGSEQFF

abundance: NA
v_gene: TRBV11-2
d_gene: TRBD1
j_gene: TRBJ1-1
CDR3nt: TGTGCCAGCAGCTTAGATGTACAGGGGGCCACTGAAGCTTTCTTT
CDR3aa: CASSLDVQGATEAFF

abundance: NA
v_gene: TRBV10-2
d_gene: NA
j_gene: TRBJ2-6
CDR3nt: TGCGCCAGCAGTAGATTGACGGGTAGTGGGGCCAACGTCCTGACTTTC
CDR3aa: CASSRLTGSGANVLTF

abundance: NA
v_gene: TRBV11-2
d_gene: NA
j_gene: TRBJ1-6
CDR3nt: TGTGCCAGCAGCCCGGGACTACTAAATTCACCCCTCCACTTT
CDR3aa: CASSPGLLNSPLHF

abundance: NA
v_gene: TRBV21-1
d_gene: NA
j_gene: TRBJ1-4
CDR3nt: TGTGCCAGCAGCAAAGTGCGGGAAGTGAAGGGTAATGAAAAACTGTTTTTT
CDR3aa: CASSKVREVKGNEKLFF

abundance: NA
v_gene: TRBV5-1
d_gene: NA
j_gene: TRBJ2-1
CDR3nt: TGCGCCAGCAGCTTGGTTGGGAGGGGGACTAACAATGAGCAGTTCTTC
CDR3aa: CASSLVGRGTNNEQFF

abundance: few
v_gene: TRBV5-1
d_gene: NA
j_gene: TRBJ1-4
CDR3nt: TGCGCCAGCAGCAACGGACCTTCGGGGAGTGAAAAACTGTTTTTT
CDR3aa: CASSNGPSGSEKLFF

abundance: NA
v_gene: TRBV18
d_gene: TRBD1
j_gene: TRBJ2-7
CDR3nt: TGTGCCAGCTCGCCAGACAGGGACGAGCAGTACTTC
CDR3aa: CASSPDRDEQYF

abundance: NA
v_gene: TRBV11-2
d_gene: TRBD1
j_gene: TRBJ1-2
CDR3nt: TGTGCCAGCAGCTTCGGACCCCGGGACAGCTATGGCTACACCTTC
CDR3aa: CASSFGPRDSYGYTF

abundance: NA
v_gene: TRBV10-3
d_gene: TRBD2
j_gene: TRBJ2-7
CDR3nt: TGTGCCATCAGTGATCGGGTAGCGGGGGGTCTCTACGAGCAGTACTTC
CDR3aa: CAISDRVAGGLYEQYF

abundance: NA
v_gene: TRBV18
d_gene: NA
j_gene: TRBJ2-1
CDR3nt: TGTGCCAGCTCACCAGATTACGGGGGGCAGGATGAGCAGTTCTTC
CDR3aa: CASSPDYGGQDEQFF

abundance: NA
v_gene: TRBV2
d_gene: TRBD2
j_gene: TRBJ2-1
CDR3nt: TGTGCCAGCAGTGAATGGCTAGCGGGAGGGCATGAGCAGTTCTTC
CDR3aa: CASSEWLAGGHEQFF

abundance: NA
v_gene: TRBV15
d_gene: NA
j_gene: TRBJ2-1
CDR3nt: TGTGCCACCAGCCCTCAAGCACCTCGCTCCTACAATGAGCAGTTCTTC
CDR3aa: CATSPQAPRSYNEQFF

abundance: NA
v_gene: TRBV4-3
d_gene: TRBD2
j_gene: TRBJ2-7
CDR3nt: TGCGCCAGCAGCCGCGATCGGGGGGACTCCTACGAGCAGTACTTC
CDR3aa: CASSRDRGDSYEQYF

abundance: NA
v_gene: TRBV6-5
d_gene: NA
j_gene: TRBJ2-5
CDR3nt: TGTGCCAGCAGTTTATTAGAGACCCAGTACTTC
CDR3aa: CASSLLETQYF